The 18 T cell receptor beta chains reported below all come from one sample, sequenced in a study of shared clonotypes between healthy human individuals. Sequenced by immunoSEQ multiplex PCR; TCRdb stores in-frame clones only, minus some. Here the sample spans under 600,000 clones, around 97% being singletons. Specimen: naive CD4+ T cells sorted from blood. Subset here: CD45RA+ positively selected. Receptors were obtained from a woman between 25 and 40 years old in good health.

This clone appeared once. The chain uses TRBV10-3 and TRBJ2-1; weak D call: TRBD2 (5 bases). The CDR3 totals 15 residues. Looked up from germline, CDR1 is ENHRY and CDR2 is SYGVKD. V was cut by 5 bases and J by 0 bases, with 11 bases left in between. CDR3 sequence: CAISYSESSYNEQFF. As DNA, the CDR3 is TGTGCCATCAGTTATAGCGAGAGCTCCTACAATGAGCAGTTCTTC.

The chain couples TRBV7-6 to TRBJ1-4; possibly TRBD1 for D (5 bases). Germline CDR1 reads SGHVS; CDR2 reads FNYEAQ. V was trimmed by 3 bases and J by 7 bases, leaving 9 bases between them. The CDR3 has 13 amino acids. Here the CDR3 reads CASSFRQGEKLFF. CDR3 in DNA: TGTGCCAGCAGCTTTCGCCAGGGTGAAAAACTGTTTTTT.

This clone was found once. The chain couples TRBV7-2 to TRBJ2-7; D possibly uses TRBD1 or TRBD2 (5 bases each). There are 16 residues in the CDR3. Per germline, CDR1 SGHTA and CDR2 FQGNSA. V shed 1 base and J shed 1 base, with 14 bases lying between them. CDR3 sequence: CASSLDGGGISYEQYF. As DNA, the CDR3 is TGTGCCAGCAGCTTAGATGGGGGTGGCATTTCCTACGAGCAGTACTTC.

The V and J genes are TRBV11-3 and TRBJ1-1, with a possible D match to TRBD1 (5 bases). CDR3 length: 13 amino acids. With 6 bases removed from V and 6 bases from J, the gap between germline ends came to 14 bases. The germline V gene encodes CDR1 SGHNT and CDR2 YENEEA. The DNA for the CDR3 is TGTGCCAGCAGTGAACTTTGGGGGGCTGAAGCTTTCTTT. It translates to CASSELWGAEAFF.

The V call is TRBV18, the J call TRBJ1-2, with D perhaps matching TRBD1 (6 bases). The CDR3 covers 12 residues. Germline V lookup: CDR1 KGHSH, CDR2 LQKENI. Trimming took off 6 bases at V and 7 bases at J, with 12 bases between the two ends. This chain's CDR3 is CASSRGGFGYTF. CDR3 bases: TGTGCCAGCTCTCGAGGGGGATTTGGCTACACCTTC.

This chain links TRBV19 with TRBJ2-5, with unresolved D. This CDR3 has 13 amino acids. Germline V gene sequence: CDR1 LNHDA, CDR2 SQIVND (reference sequence). Trimming pared 5 bases from V and 1 base from J, leaving 8 bases between. This chain's CDR3 is CASSLSAQETQYF. CDR3 nucleotide sequence: TGTGCCAGTAGTTTGAGTGCCCAAGAGACCCAGTACTTC.

V and J are TRBV28 and TRBJ2-7, with TRBD2 identical over 7 bases. This CDR3 is built from 15 residues. Germline CDR1 MDHEN, CDR2 SYDVKM. With 4 bases clipped from V and 4 bases from J, the junction kept 10 bases outside the gene matches. The CDR3 DNA sequence: TGTGCCAGCAGTTCGGGGGGAGGGCATACTTACGAGCAGTACTTC. Translating gives CASSSGGGHTYEQYF.

V and J are TRBV7-9 and TRBJ2-7; D is ambiguous. The CDR3 has 14 amino acids. Germline V gene data show CDR1 as SEHNR and CDR2 as FQNEAQ (reference sequence). The V gene lost 4 bases and the J gene lost 1 base, with 11 bases spanning the gap. CDR3 loop: CASSSLQSSYEQYF. CDR3 nucleotide sequence: TGTGCCAGCAGCTCCCTTCAGAGTTCCTACGAGCAGTACTTC.

This chain joins TRBV18 and TRBJ2-5, with D tentatively TRBD1 (5 bases). Germline V gives CDR1 KGHSH, CDR2 LQKENI. The germline V and J ends were trimmed by 3 bases and 5 bases, with 22 bases remaining between them. This CDR3 contains 17 residues. The CDR3 protein is CASSPRPGHPKGETQYF. CDR3 nucleotides: TGTGCCAGCTCACCCCGACCCGGACACCCAAAAGGGGAGACCCAGTACTTC.

The chain has TRBV7-9 and TRBJ2-5; D is perhaps TRBD2 (7 bases). The V end was cut by 4 bases, the J end by 11 bases, with 20 bases between. This CDR3 has 14 amino acids. CDR1 SEHNR and CDR2 FQNEAQ come from the germline V gene (reference sequence). This chain's CDR3 is CASSYGLDPGEQYF. As DNA, the CDR3 is TGTGCCAGCAGCTACGGACTAGACCCAGGGGAGCAGTACTTC.

The rearrangement joins TRBV2 to TRBJ1-5; no clear D gene. The germline gives CDR1 SNHLY, CDR2 FYNNEI. Trimming took off 4 bases at V and 2 bases at J, with 9 bases between the two ends. This CDR3 is built from 14 residues. CDR3 in DNA: TGTGCCAGCAGTGCAAGGGAGGGCAATCAGCCCCAGCATTTT. As protein: CASSAREGNQPQHF.

This sequence joins TRBV20-1 and TRBJ1-1; D is ambiguous. The CDR3 is 11 amino acids. Trimming took off 5 bases at V and 1 base at J, with 5 bases between the two ends. The germline V gene has CDR1 DFQATT and CDR2 SNEGSKA (reference sequence). The CDR3 spells CSAGRNTEAFF. In nucleotides, the CDR3 is TGCAGTGCTGGGCGGAACACTGAAGCTTTCTTT.

The rearrangement uses TRBV5-1 and TRBJ2-5; no reliable D call. V was clipped by 0 bases and J by 3 bases, with 12 bases between them. Germline values: CDR1 SGHRS, CDR2 YFSETQ. This CDR3 has 15 amino acids. In DNA, the CDR3 is TGCGCCAGCAGCTTGGTAGTGATGACGGAAGAGACCCAGTACTTC. Translation: CASSLVVMTEETQYF.

The gene calls are TRBV7-6 and TRBJ2-7; D remains unclear. This CDR3 region has 20 residues. V lost 5 bases to trimming and J lost 1 base, with 30 bases between them. Germline CDR1 SGHVS, CDR2 FNYEAQ. The CDR3, as DNA: TGTGCCAGCAGCCTAAGGACCTTCACCGGCGAAAATTCGAGGTCCTACGAGCAGTACTTC. Its protein product is CASSLRTFTGENSRSYEQYF.

The J gene is TRBJ1-1, the V gene TRBV29-1; 9 nucleotides match TRBD1. The germline V gene has CDR1 SQVTM and CDR2 ANQGSEA. The CDR3 sequence is 15 residues long. Unmatched junction bases numbered 6, after V lost 3 bases and J lost 1 base. The CDR3 reads CSVEPPGQGNTEAFF. The CDR3 nucleotides are TGCAGCGTTGAGCCCCCGGGACAGGGGAACACTGAAGCTTTCTTT.

This chain uses TRBV5-1 with TRBJ2-1; TRBD2 aligns across 10 bases. J lost 4 bases, V lost 4 bases, and 8 bases had no gene match. Germline CDR1 and CDR2: SGHRS and YFSETQ. This CDR3 comprises 16 residues. CDR3 nucleotide sequence: TGCGCCAGCAGCCGGACTAGCGGATCCTTATACAATGAGCAGTTCTTC. Its translation: CASSRTSGSLYNEQFF.

On this clone itself: No conserved phenylalanine or tryptophan is present at the end of the CDR3, so a read error is the likely explanation. No DNA is shown, since the ends of the CDR3 on it are uncertain; the CDR3 is the one TCRdb lists. This rearrangement joins TRBV14 to TRBJ2-7. Looked up from germline, CDR1 is SGHDN and CDR2 is FVKESK. The CDR3 spans 9 amino acids, including both terminal residues. The CDR3 sequence is CASSPEDRD.

The chain uses TRBV29-1 and TRBJ2-7, with D maybe TRBD1 (6 bases). Deletions cut 4 bases from V and 6 bases from J, with 16 bases between. The CDR3 is 13 residues long. Germline lookup yields CDR1 SQVTM and CDR2 ANQGSEA. CDR3 in amino acids: CSVGPQGLGEQYF. In DNA form, the CDR3 reads TGCAGCGTTGGGCCCCAGGGGTTAGGCGAGCAGTACTTC.